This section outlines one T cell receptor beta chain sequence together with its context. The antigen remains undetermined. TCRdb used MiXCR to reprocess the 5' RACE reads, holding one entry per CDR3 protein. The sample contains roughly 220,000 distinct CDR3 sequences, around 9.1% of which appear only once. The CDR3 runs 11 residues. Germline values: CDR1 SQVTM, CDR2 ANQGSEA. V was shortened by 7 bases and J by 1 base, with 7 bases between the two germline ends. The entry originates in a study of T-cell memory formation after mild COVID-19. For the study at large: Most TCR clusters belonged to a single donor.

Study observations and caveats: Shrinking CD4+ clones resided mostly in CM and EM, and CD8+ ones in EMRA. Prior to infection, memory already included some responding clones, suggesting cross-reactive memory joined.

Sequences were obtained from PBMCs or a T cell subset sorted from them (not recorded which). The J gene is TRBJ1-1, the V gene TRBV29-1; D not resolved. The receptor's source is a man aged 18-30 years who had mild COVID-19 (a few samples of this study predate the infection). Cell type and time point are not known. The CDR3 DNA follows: TGCAGCGGATGGGAGAACACTGAAGCTTTCTTT. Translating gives CSGWENTEAFF.